The entry that follows covers one TCR beta chain sequence. Antigen specificity is unknown. This sample stems from a study of blood T cells in healthy people across ages. Study-wide background: Every two T cells gave about one barcoded beta molecule via template switching. Study-level results: Unsorted PBMCs ruled out conclusive naive versus antigen-experienced comparison.

Isolation of PBMCs gave at least 7 million cells per sample. The CDR3 runs to 16 residues. CDR1 is SGHRS and CDR2 is YFSETQ in the germline V gene. The trim removed 4 bases at V and 7 bases at J, leaving 11 bases unmatched. Next came a second PCR, run for about 6 to 12 cycles, which used a sample-barcoded 5' primer along with a J-beta primer mix. The template-switch adaptor was a 5' adaptor with 12 random nucleotides. It tagged each cDNA molecule. TCRdb passed the 5' RACE reads through MiXCR, listing each CDR3 protein once. The sample contains 500,000 to 700,000 distinct CDR3 sequences, approximately 30% of which appear only once.

The specimen was blood. This sequence originates from a woman over 75 in good health. The chain carries TRBV5-1 and TRBJ1-2; 12 positions match TRBD1. CDR3 bases: TGCGCCAGCAGCCAACAGCCTGGGACAGGGGGCGGTGGCTACACCTTC. Translated, it gives CASSQQPGTGGGGYTF.